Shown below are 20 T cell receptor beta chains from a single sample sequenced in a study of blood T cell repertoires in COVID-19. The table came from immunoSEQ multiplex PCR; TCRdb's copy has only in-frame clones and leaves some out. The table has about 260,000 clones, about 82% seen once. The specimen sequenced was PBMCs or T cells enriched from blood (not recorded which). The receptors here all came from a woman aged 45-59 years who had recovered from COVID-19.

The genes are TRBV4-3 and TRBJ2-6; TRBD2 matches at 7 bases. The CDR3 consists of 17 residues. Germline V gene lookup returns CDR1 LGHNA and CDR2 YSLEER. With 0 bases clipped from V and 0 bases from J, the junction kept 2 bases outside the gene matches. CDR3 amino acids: CASSQDGTTSGANVLTF. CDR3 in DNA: TGCGCCAGCAGCCAAGATGGGACTACCTCTGGGGCCAACGTCCTGACTTTC.

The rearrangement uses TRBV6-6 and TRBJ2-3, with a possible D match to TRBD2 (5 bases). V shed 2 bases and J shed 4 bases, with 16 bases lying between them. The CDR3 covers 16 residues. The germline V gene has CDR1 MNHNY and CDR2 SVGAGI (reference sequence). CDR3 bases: TGTGCCAGCAGTTACCGGGCTCCCCCGGAGGCAGATACGCAGTATTTT. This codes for CASSYRAPPEADTQYF.

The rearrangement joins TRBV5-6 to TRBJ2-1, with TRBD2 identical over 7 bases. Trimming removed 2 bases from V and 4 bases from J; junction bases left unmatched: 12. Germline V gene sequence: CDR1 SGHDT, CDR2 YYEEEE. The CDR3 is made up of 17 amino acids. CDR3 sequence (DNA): TGTGCCAGCAGCTTTGACCTTAGCGGACTAGGGTACAATGAGCAGTTCTTC. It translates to CASSFDLSGLGYNEQFF. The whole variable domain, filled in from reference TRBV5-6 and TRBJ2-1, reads DAGVTQSPTHLIKTRGQQVTLRCSPKSGHDTVSWYQQALGQGPQFIFQYYEEEERQRGNFPDRFSGHQFPNYSSELNVNALLLGDSALYLCASSFDLSGLGYNEQFFGPGTRLTVL.

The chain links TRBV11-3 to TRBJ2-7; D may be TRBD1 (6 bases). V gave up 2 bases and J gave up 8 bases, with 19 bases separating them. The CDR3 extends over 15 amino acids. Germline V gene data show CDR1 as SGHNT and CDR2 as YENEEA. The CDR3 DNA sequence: TGTGCCAGCAGCTTAACCAGGGACACCACGGCTAAGCAGTACTTC. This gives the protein CASSLTRDTTAKQYF.

CDR3 bases: TGTGCCAGCAGCTTATTGGGGGGAATCGCAGATACGCAGTATTTT. It codes for CASSLLGGIADTQYF. The chain is built from TRBV7-6 and TRBJ2-3; perhaps TRBD2 as D (6 bases). This CDR3 has 15 residues. CDR1 is SGHVS and CDR2 is FNYEAQ in the germline V gene. Trimming took 2 bases from V and 4 from J, leaving 13 bases between them.

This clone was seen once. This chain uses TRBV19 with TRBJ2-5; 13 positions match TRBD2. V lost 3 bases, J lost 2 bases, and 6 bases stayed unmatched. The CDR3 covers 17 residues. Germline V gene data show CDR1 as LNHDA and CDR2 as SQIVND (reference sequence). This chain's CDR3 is CASSIKGTSGTQETQYF. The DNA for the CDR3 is TGTGCCAGTAGTATTAAAGGGACTAGCGGGACACAAGAGACCCAGTACTTC.

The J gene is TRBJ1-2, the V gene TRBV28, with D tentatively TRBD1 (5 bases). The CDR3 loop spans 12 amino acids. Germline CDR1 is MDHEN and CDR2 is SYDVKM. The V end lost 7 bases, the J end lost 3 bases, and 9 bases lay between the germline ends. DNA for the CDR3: TGTGCCAGCACCGACAGAGACTATGGCTACACCTTC. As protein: CASTDRDYGYTF.

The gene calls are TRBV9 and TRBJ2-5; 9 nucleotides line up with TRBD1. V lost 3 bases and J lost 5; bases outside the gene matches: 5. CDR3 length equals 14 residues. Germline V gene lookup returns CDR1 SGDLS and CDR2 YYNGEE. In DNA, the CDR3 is TGTGCCAGCAGCGCCGGACAGGGGACGGAGACCCAGTACTTC. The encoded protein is CASSAGQGTETQYF.

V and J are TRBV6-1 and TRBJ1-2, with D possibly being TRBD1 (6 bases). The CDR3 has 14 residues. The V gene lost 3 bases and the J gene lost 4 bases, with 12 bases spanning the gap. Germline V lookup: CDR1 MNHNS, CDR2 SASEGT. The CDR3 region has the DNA TGTGCCAGCAGTGACCACAGGGCTATCTATGGCTACACCTTC. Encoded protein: CASSDHRAIYGYTF.

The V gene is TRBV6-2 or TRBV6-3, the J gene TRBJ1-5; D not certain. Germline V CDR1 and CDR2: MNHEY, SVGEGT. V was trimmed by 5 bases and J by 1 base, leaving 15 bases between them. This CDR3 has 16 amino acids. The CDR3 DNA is TGTGCCAGCAGTCGACCTCGAGGCGTAAGCAATCAGCCCCAGCATTTT. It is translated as CASSRPRGVSNQPQHF.

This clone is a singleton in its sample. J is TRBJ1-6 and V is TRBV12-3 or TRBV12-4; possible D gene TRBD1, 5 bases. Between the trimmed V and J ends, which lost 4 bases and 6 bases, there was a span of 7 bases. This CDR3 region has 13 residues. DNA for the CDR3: TGTGCCAGCAGTTCCCAGGGTAATTCACCCCTCCACTTT. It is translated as CASSSQGNSPLHF.

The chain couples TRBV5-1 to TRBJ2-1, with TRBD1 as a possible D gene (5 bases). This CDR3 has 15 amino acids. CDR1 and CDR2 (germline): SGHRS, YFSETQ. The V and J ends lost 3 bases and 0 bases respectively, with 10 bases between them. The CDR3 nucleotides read TGCGCCAGCAGCTCCCAGGGAATCTCCTACAATGAGCAGTTCTTC. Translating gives CASSSQGISYNEQFF.

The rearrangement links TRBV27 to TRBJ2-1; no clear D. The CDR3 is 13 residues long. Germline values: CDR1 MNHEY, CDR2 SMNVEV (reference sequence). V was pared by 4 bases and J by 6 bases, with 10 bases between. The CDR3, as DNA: TGTGCCAGCAGTTACGGAGAAAGCAATGAGCAGTTCTTC. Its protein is CASSYGESNEQFF.

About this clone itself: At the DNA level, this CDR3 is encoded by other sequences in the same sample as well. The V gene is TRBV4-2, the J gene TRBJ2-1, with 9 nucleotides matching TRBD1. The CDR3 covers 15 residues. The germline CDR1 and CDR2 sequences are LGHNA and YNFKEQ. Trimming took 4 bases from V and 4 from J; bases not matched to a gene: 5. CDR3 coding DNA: TGTGCCAGCAGCCTTGGACAGGGGCCGTACAATGAGCAGTTCTTC. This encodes CASSLGQGPYNEQFF.

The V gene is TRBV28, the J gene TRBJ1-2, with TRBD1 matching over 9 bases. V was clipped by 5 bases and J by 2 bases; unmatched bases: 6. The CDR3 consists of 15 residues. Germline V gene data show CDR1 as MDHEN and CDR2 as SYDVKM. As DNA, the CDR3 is TGTGCCAGCAGTGAATCGGACAGGGGCAACTATGGCTACACCTTC. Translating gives CASSESDRGNYGYTF.

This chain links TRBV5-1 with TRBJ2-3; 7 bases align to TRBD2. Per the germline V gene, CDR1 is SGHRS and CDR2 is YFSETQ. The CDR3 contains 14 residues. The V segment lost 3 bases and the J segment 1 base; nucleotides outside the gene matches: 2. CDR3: CASSWAGGTDTQYF. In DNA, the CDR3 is TGCGCCAGCAGCTGGGCGGGGGGCACAGATACGCAGTATTTT.

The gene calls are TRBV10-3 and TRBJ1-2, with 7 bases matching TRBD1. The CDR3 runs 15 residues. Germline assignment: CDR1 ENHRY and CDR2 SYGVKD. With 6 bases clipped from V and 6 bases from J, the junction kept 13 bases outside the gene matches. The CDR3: CAISSLPGQPDGYTF. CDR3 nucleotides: TGTGCCATCAGCAGCCTACCGGGACAGCCAGATGGCTACACCTTC.

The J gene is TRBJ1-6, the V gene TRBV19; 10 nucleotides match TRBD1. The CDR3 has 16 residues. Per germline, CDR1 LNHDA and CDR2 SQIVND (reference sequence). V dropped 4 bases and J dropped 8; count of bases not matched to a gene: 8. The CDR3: CASSNPGQGQDSPLHF. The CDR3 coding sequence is TGTGCCAGTAGTAACCCGGGACAGGGGCAGGATTCACCCCTCCACTTT.

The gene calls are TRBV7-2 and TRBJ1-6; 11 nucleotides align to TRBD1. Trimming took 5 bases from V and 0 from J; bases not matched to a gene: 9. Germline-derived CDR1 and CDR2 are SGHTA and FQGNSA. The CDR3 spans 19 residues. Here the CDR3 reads CASSRRDRGSSSYNSPLHF. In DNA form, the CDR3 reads TGTGCCAGCAGCCGTCGGGACAGGGGGTCGAGCTCCTATAATTCACCCCTCCACTTT.

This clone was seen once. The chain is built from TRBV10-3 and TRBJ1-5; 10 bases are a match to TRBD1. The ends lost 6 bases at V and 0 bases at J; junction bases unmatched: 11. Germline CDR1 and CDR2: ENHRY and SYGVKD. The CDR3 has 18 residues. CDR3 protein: CAISSGTGVSISNQPQHF. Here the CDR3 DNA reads TGTGCCATCAGCTCCGGGACAGGGGTTTCTATTAGCAATCAGCCCCAGCATTTT.